The 19 T cell receptor beta chains given below trace back to one sample, sequenced in a study of blood T cell repertoires in COVID-19. Clones were read by immunoSEQ multiplex PCR, and TCRdb kept only the in-frame ones, dropping some. The profile shows more than 150,000 clones, roughly 94% of them singletons. The sequencing sample was made of peripheral blood. These receptors came from a man aged 25 to 45 with COVID-19, enrolled during active disease.

The chain joins TRBV2 to TRBJ1-5, with D possibly matching TRBD1 (5 bases). In germline, CDR1 is SNHLY, CDR2 FYNNEI. The germline V and J ends were trimmed by 9 bases and 2 bases, with 14 bases remaining between them. The length of the CDR3 is 14 residues. This chain's CDR3 is CASSQGHGNQPQHF. The CDR3 bases are TGTGCCAGTAGTCAGGGTCACGGCAATCAGCCCCAGCATTTT.

The gene calls are TRBV19 and TRBJ1-2; maybe TRBD1 (5 bases). The CDR3 contains 15 residues. With 3 bases removed from V and 4 bases from J, the gap between germline ends came to 15 bases. Germline V CDR1 and CDR2: LNHDA, SQIVND (reference sequence). Here the CDR3 reads CASSIGEGHSYGYTF. DNA for the CDR3: TGTGCCAGTAGTATTGGGGAGGGGCACAGCTATGGCTACACCTTC.

On this clone itself: The sample holds other DNA sequences that translate to the same CDR3. The chain joins TRBV2 to TRBJ1-1, with D perhaps matching TRBD1 (5 bases). Germline CDR1 reads SNHLY; CDR2 reads FYNNEI. Trimming took off 4 bases at V and 0 bases at J, with 6 bases between the two ends. This CDR3 region has 13 residues. CDR3 sequence: CASSGQMNTEAFF. The CDR3 DNA reads TGTGCCAGCAGTGGACAGATGAACACTGAAGCTTTCTTT.

DNA of the CDR3: TGTGCCAGCAGTTACTCGACAGCCGCCAGCAATCAGCCCCAGCATTTT. Translated: CASSYSTAASNQPQHF. The chain uses TRBV6-6 and TRBJ1-5; a possible D gene is TRBD1 (5 bases). Germline V CDR1 and CDR2: MNHNY, SVGAGI (reference sequence). The V end was cut by 0 bases, the J end by 1 base, with 10 bases between. The CDR3 is 16 amino acids.

The chain uses TRBV7-9 and TRBJ1-2; perhaps TRBD1 as D (5 bases). There are 15 residues in the CDR3. V was cut by 1 base and J by 8 bases, with 17 bases left in between. Germline CDR1 and CDR2: SEHNR and FQNEAQ (reference sequence). CDR3 nucleotide sequence: TGTGCCAGCAGCTTAGTTAGGGGCCCCCACAACGGCTACACCTTC. The encoded protein is CASSLVRGPHNGYTF.

This rearrangement joins TRBV3-1 (or the pseudogene TRBV3-2) to TRBJ2-3; possibly TRBD2 for D (6 bases). CDR3 length equals 16 residues. Germline V lookup: CDR1 LGHDT, CDR2 YNNKEL (reference sequence). Between the trimmed V and J ends, which lost 4 bases and 2 bases, there was a span of 16 bases. This CDR3 is CASSLREAGPTDTQYF. The CDR3 coding sequence is TGTGCCAGCAGCCTAAGGGAGGCGGGGCCCACAGATACGCAGTATTTT.

The chain links TRBV29-1 to TRBJ2-5; 9 bases match TRBD1. The V gene's germline CDR1 is SQVTM and CDR2 ANQGSEA. The trim removed 0 bases at V and 5 bases at J, leaving 7 bases unmatched. The CDR3 has 15 amino acids. CDR3: CSVEDPGQGGETQYF. The CDR3 DNA reads TGCAGCGTTGAAGATCCGGGACAGGGAGGGGAGACCCAGTACTTC.

A remark on this clone: Other nucleotide sequences in the sample specify the same CDR3. This rearrangement joins TRBV18 to TRBJ2-7, with D perhaps TRBD2 (6 bases). This CDR3 has 14 residues. CDR1 is KGHSH, CDR2 LQKENI, per germline. Trimming left V 3 bases short and J 2 bases short, with 11 bases between. Here the CDR3 reads CASSPRDGAYEQYF. CDR3 sequence (DNA): TGTGCCAGCTCACCGCGGGACGGAGCCTACGAGCAGTACTTC.

The chain combines TRBV3-1 (or the pseudogene TRBV3-2) with TRBJ1-2; D might be TRBD1 (6 bases). This CDR3 spans 16 amino acids. Trimming shortened V by 4 bases and J by 5 bases, and 20 bases separated the two germline ends. From germline, CDR1 is LGHDT and CDR2 YNNKEL (reference sequence). DNA for the CDR3: TGTGCCAGCAGCCCCTCGCCTTACAGGGCATTGTATGGCTACACCTTC. Its translation is CASSPSPYRALYGYTF.

The chain is built from TRBV3-1 (or the pseudogene TRBV3-2) and TRBJ1-2; 7 bases match TRBD1. The CDR3 loop spans 15 amino acids. Per the germline V gene, CDR1 is LGHDT and CDR2 is YNNKEL (reference sequence). Trimming at V came to 2 bases and at J to 8 bases, leaving 11 bases not matched to a gene. The CDR3 nucleotides read TGTGCCAGCAGCCAACAGGGGGTCCAGGGAGTGGGCTACACCTTC. It specifies CASSQQGVQGVGYTF.

This chain uses TRBV6-6 with TRBJ2-5; TRBD1 matches at 9 bases. This CDR3 is built from 15 residues. V gave up 6 bases and J gave up 5 bases; unmatched junction bases: 10. Germline values: CDR1 MNHNY, CDR2 SVGAGI (reference sequence). CDR3 region: CASRPGQGLRETQYF. In DNA, the CDR3 is TGTGCCAGCAGGCCGGGACAGGGTCTCAGGGAGACCCAGTACTTC.

The rearrangement joins TRBV6-6 to TRBJ2-7, with D possibly TRBD2 on 6 matching bases. V shed 6 bases and J shed 2 bases, with 14 bases lying between them. CDR1 MNHNY and CDR2 SVGAGI come from the germline V gene (reference sequence). The CDR3 is 14 residues long. CDR3 protein: CASSPGGQPYEQYF. CDR3 DNA sequence: TGTGCCAGCAGCCCCGGGGGTCAACCCTACGAGCAGTACTTC.

This chain uses TRBV6-5 with TRBJ1-5, with 7 positions matching TRBD1. The CDR3 extends over 14 amino acids. CDR1 is MNHEY, CDR2 SVGAGI, per germline. V lost 6 bases, J lost 4 bases, and 6 bases stayed unmatched. This CDR3 is CASSGQVGNQPQHF. Written as DNA, the CDR3 is TGTGCCAGCAGCGGACAGGTTGGGAATCAGCCCCAGCATTTT.

The V gene is TRBV19, the J gene TRBJ1-6; TRBD1 agrees at 7 bases. V gave up 10 bases and J gave up 6 bases; unmatched junction bases: 12. The CDR3 sequence is 15 residues long. Germline V gives CDR1 LNHDA, CDR2 SQIVND (reference sequence). The CDR3 region has the DNA TGTGCCACTGGGGGAGGAAGACAGGGTAATTCACCCCTCCACTTT. This encodes CATGGGRQGNSPLHF.

This CDR3 reads CSVQGRMIYEQYF. As DNA, the CDR3 is TGCAGCGTACAGGGACGAATGATTTACGAGCAGTACTTC. J is TRBJ2-7 and V is TRBV29-1; TRBD1 is a possible D gene (6 bases). V was shortened by 6 bases and J by 4 bases, with 16 bases between the two germline ends. There are 13 residues in the CDR3. The germline gives CDR1 SQVTM, CDR2 ANQGSEA.

This chain uses TRBV19 with TRBJ1-2; the match to TRBD1 covers 9 bases. Trimming at V came to 7 bases and at J to 8 bases, leaving 14 bases not matched to a gene. Germline lookup yields CDR1 LNHDA and CDR2 SQIVND (reference sequence). The CDR3 is made up of 15 amino acids. The CDR3 bases are TGTGCCAGTACCCTGAGCGGGACAGGGTCTGGCGGCTACACCTTC. Translating it yields CASTLSGTGSGGYTF.

This sequence joins TRBV19 and TRBJ1-2; the match to TRBD1 covers 9 bases. Germline lookup yields CDR1 LNHDA and CDR2 SQIVND (reference sequence). The CDR3 is 12 amino acids. V lost 8 bases to trimming and J lost 8 bases; unmatched junction nucleotides: 6. This CDR3 reads CASQQGAEGYTF. In nucleotides, the CDR3 is TGTGCCAGTCAACAGGGGGCTGAGGGCTACACCTTC. Combining the CDR3 with reference TRBV19 and TRBJ1-2 gives the whole variable domain DGGITQSPKYLFRKEGQNVTLSCEQNLNHDAMYWYRQDPGQGLRLIYYSQIVNDFQKGDIAEGYSVSREKKESFPLTVTSAQKNPTAFYLCASQQGAEGYTFGSGTRLTVV.

In DNA form, the CDR3 reads TGCGCCAGCACGCGGGACAGGCCTCCGGGTTCACCCCTCCACTTT. It is translated as CASTRDRPPGSPLHF. This sequence joins TRBV10-2 and TRBJ1-6; 8 bases map to TRBD1. Germline V gives CDR1 WSHSY, CDR2 SAAADI. Trimming took 7 bases from V and 9 from J; bases not matched to a gene: 11. This CDR3 contains 15 residues.

This chain connects TRBV6-1 to TRBJ1-6; no clear D gene. V was shortened by 3 bases and J by 5 bases, with 11 bases between the two germline ends. Germline V gene data show CDR1 as MNHNS and CDR2 as SASEGT. The CDR3 totals 15 residues. CDR3 protein: CASSDGGSNNSPLHF. DNA of the CDR3: TGTGCCAGCAGTGACGGCGGGTCAAATAATTCACCCCTCCACTTT.